Shown below are 6 T cell receptor beta chains from a single sample sequenced in a study of esophageal squamous cell carcinoma under preoperative chemotherapy. Specified time point: after preoperative PTX-NDP chemotherapy. TCRdb passed the PCR reads through MiXCR, listing each CDR3 protein once. In the table there are tens of thousands of distinct CDR3 sequences, around half of which are singletons. Sampling was performed from a patient given preoperative chemotherapy. These receptors came from a human donor with esophageal squamous cell carcinoma. The donor label of this sample is uncertain.

The chain uses TRBV7-8 and TRBJ2-5; D could derive from TRBD1 or TRBD2 (6 bases each). CDR1 and CDR2 from the germline V gene are SGHVS and FQNEAQ. The CDR3 totals 15 residues. This CDR3 is CCRGFGGGDPETQYF. The CDR3 DNA is TGTTGCAGGGGCTTCGGGGGCGGTGACCCAGAGACCCAGTACTTC. The full variable domain, rest sourced from reference TRBV7-8 and TRBJ2-5, is GAGVSQSPRYKVAKRGQDVALRCDPISGHVSLFWYQQALGQGPEFLTYFQNEAQLDKSGLPSDRFFAERPEGSVSTLKIQRTQQEDSAVYLCCRGFGGGDPETQYFGPGTRLLVL.

Worth noting for this clonotype: The junction shows a germline mismatch at one end, possibly a read error. The chain recombines TRBV7-2 with TRBJ2-1, with a tentative D call TRBD2 (5 bases). Per the germline V gene, CDR1 is SGHTA and CDR2 is FQGNSA. The CDR3 consists of 14 residues. The CDR3 DNA reads as TGTGCCAGCAGCTTAGACGACGGATCCGGGGAGCTGTTCTTT. Translated, it gives CASSLDDGSGELFF.

The V gene is TRBV7-2, the J gene TRBJ2-4; weak D call: TRBD2 (7 bases). The J call is doubtful: the DNA matches TRBJ2-3 better. The CDR3 is 18 amino acids. CDR1 is SGHTA, CDR2 FQGNSA, per germline. The CDR3 sequence is CASSLDGLGGGAKNTQYF. In DNA form, the CDR3 reads TGTGCCAGCAGCTTAGATGGACTAGGGGGGGGGGCCAAGAACACTCAGTATTTT.

Concerning this clonotype itself: The junction departs from the called germline gene at one end, perhaps through a read error. This chain joins TRBV27 and TRBJ2-3; D tentatively reads TRBD1 or TRBD2 (7 bases each). Germline assignment: CDR1 MNHEY and CDR2 SMNVEV (reference sequence). The CDR3 has 15 residues. The DNA for the CDR3 is TGTGCCAGCGGTTCCGGGGCAGGGGGGGAAGATACCCAGTATTTC. This sequence encodes CASGSGAGGEDTQYF.

As for this clonotype: At one of its ends the junction is not consistent with the germline gene, which may arise from a read error. V and J are TRBV7-6 and TRBJ2-3; D not resolved. The CDR3 extends over 15 amino acids. The V gene's germline CDR1 is SGHVS and CDR2 FNYEAQ. This CDR3 reads CARVSGPRGLDTQYF. In DNA form, the CDR3 reads TGTGCCCGCGTCTCGGGTCCGAGAGGCTTGGATACTCAGTATTTT. Complete variable domain (other parts from reference TRBV7-6 and TRBJ2-3): GAGVSQSPRYKVTKRGQDVALRCDPISGHVSLYWYRQALGQGPEFLTYFNYEAQQDKSGLPNDRFSAERPEGSISTLTIQRTEQRDSAMYRCARVSGPRGLDTQYFGPGTRLTVL.

Notes on this clonotype: At one of its ends the junction is not consistent with the germline gene, which may arise from a read error. V gene TRBV6-1 combines with J gene TRBJ2-3; 8 bases align to TRBD2. The CDR3 spans 16 residues. CDR1 is MNHNS, CDR2 SASEGT, per germline. The CDR3 here is CASSGSGGGGEDTQYF. CDR3 DNA sequence: TGTGCCAGCAGTGGCTCGGGGGGGGGAGGCGAAGATACTCAGTATTTC.